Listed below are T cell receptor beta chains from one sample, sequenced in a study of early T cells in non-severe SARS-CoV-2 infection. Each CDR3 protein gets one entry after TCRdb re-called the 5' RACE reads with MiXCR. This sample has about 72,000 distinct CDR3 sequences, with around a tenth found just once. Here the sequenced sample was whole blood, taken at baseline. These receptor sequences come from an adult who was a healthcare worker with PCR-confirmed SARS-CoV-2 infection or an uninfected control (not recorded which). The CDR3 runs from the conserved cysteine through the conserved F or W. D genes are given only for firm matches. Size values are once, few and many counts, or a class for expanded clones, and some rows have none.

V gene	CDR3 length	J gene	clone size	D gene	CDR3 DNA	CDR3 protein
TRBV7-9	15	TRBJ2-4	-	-	TGTGCCAGCAGCTACATAGGGGGAAGCAAAAACATTCAGTACTTC	CASSYIGGSKNIQYF
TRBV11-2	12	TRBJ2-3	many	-	TGTGCCAGCAGCTTAGTTCAGGAGGCGCAGTATTTT	CASSLVQEAQYF
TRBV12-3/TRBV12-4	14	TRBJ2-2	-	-	TGTGCCAGCAGTTTATCCTATCACACCGGGGAGCTGTTTTTT	CASSLSYHTGELFF
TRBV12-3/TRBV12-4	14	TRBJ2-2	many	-	TGTGCCAGCAGTGGGGGACCAGACACCGGGGAGCTGTTTTTT	CASSGGPDTGELFF
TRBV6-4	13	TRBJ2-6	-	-	TGTGCCAGCAAGGACTCTGGGGCCAACGTCCTGACTTTC	CASKDSGANVLTF
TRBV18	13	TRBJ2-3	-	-	TGTGCCAGCTCACCGGGAGTCACAGATACGCAGTATTTT	CASSPGVTDTQYF
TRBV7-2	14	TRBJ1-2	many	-	TGTGCCAGCAGCCCTCGTGGGGGAATCTATGGCTACACCTTC	CASSPRGGIYGYTF
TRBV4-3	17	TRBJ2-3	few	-	TGCGCCAGCAGCCAAGAGGGGTATCCTCAGGGCACAGATACGCAGTATTTT	CASSQEGYPQGTDTQYF
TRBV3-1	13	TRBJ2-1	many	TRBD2	TGTGCCAGCAGCCAAGGAAGAAGCGGGGGGCAGTTCTTC	CASSQGRSGGQFF
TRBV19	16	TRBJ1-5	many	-	TGTGCCAGTAGTTCACTCCGGGACGGACACATTCAGCCCCAGCATTTT	CASSSLRDGHIQPQHF
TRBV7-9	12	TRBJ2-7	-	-	TGTGCCAGCAGTGCCTACTTGGACGAGCAGTACTTC	CASSAYLDEQYF
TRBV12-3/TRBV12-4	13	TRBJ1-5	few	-	TGTGCCAGCGGTCCAGGGCGCAATCAGCCCCAGCATTTT	CASGPGRNQPQHF
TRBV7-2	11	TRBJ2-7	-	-	TGTGCCGGCAGCTTAAATGACGAGCAGTACTTC	CAGSLNDEQYF
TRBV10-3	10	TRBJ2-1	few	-	TGTGCCAACACTTACAATGAGCAGTTCTTC	CANTYNEQFF
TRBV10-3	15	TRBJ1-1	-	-	TGTGCCATCAGTGAGGGCAGGGAGGGTAACACTGAAGCTTTCTTT	CAISEGREGNTEAFF
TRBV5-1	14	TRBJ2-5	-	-	TGCGCCAGCAGCTTGGAGGGGGGCCAAGAGACCCAGTACTTC	CASSLEGGQETQYF
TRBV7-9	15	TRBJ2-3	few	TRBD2	TGTGCCAGCAGCTTCTGGCGGGAGAGCACAGATACGCAGTATTTT	CASSFWRESTDTQYF
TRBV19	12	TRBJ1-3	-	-	TGTGCCACCGAATCCCGGGGAAACACCATATATTTT	CATESRGNTIYF
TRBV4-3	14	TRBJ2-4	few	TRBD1	TGCGCCAGCAGCCAAGGACAGGGAGTAAACATTCAGTACTTC	CASSQGQGVNIQYF
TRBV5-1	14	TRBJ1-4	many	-	TGCGCCAGCAGCTGGGACGGACAAAATGAAAAACTGTTTTTT	CASSWDGQNEKLFF
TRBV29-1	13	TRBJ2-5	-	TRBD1	TGCAGCGTTTCCAACAGGGGGAGGGAGACCCAGTACTTC	CSVSNRGRETQYF
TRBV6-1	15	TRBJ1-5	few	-	TGTGCCAGCAGAGCCCAGGGAGGGGTCAATCAGCCCCAGCATTTT	CASRAQGGVNQPQHF
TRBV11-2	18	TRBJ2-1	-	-	TGTGCCAGCAGCCCCTTGGTCCGGCGGCAACGAGGGGTCCATGAGCAGTTCTTC	CASSPLVRRQRGVHEQFF
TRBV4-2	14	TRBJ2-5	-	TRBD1	TGTGCCAGCAGCCCAGGACAGGGGCCGGAGACCCAGTACTTC	CASSPGQGPETQYF
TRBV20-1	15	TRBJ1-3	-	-	TGCAGTGCTAGCCGGGAAGGATTTACTGGAAACACCATATATTTT	CSASREGFTGNTIYF
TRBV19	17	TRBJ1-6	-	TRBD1	TGTGCCACTTCGACCGGGACAGGAAGCTCCTATAATTCACCCCTCCACTTT	CATSTGTGSSYNSPLHF
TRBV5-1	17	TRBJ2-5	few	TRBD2	TGCGCCAGCAGCTTTGGGCCACTAGCGGGCCTGCAAGAGACCCAGTACTTC	CASSFGPLAGLQETQYF
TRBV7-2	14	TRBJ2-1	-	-	TGTGCCAGCAGCTTAGTACTAGCCAACAATGAGCAGTTCTTC	CASSLVLANNEQFF
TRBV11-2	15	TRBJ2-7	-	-	TGTGCCAGCCTTACTCCTGATCAGGGGAACTACGAGCAGTACTTC	CASLTPDQGNYEQYF
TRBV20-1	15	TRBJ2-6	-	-	TGCAGTGCTAGGACAGGCGGCTCTGGGGCCAACGTCCTGACTTTC	CSARTGGSGANVLTF
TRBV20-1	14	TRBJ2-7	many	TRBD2	TGCAGTGGGGGAGGGACTAGACCCTCCTACGAGCAGTACTTC	CSGGGTRPSYEQYF
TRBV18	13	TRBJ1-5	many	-	TGTGCCAGCTCACGAAACAGCGATCAGCCCCAGCATTTT	CASSRNSDQPQHF
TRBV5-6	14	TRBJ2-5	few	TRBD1	TGTGCCAGCAAAGGACAGGAGTTCCAAGAGACCCAGTACTTC	CASKGQEFQETQYF
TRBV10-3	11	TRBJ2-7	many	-	TGTGCCATAAAGGGGTCCCACGAGCAGTACTTC	CAIKGSHEQYF
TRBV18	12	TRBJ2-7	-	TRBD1	TGTGCCACCCGGGACAGGGAATACGAGCAGTACTTC	CATRDREYEQYF
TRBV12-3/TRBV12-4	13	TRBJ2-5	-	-	TGTGCCAGCAGTTTACTCAGGGCAGAGACCCAGTACTTC	CASSLLRAETQYF
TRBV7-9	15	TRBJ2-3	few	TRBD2	TGTGCCAGCAGCCGGGAGGCAGGGAAAGCAGATACGCAGTATTTT	CASSREAGKADTQYF
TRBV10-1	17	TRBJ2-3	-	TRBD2	TGCGCCAGCAGTGATCCCGGACTAGCGGGGGGTTTAGATACGCAGTATTTT	CASSDPGLAGGLDTQYF
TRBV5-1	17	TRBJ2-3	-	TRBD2	TGCGCCAGCAGCTTGGGACATCTGGCGGGGGACACAGATACGCAGTATTTT	CASSLGHLAGDTDTQYF
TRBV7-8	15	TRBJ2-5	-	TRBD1	TGTGCCAGCAGCTCTCATTGGAGACAGGGAGAGACCCAGTACTTC	CASSSHWRQGETQYF
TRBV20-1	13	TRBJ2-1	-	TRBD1	TGCAGTGCCCTTTTGACAGGGTCCAATGAGCAGTTCTTC	CSALLTGSNEQFF
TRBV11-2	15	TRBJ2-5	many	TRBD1	TGTGCCAGCAGCTTCACAACAGGGGGCCAAGAGACCCAGTACTTC	CASSFTTGGQETQYF
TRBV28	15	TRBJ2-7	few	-	TGTGCCAGCAGTTTATACGGGGGCGGCCCCTACGAGCAGTACTTC	CASSLYGGGPYEQYF
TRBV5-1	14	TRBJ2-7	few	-	TGCGCCAGCAGCTTGCGAGACGGAACCTACGAGCAGTACTTC	CASSLRDGTYEQYF
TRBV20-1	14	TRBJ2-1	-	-	TGCAGTGCTAGAGATTTCCAGGGGGGCACTGAGCAGTTCTTC	CSARDFQGGTEQFF
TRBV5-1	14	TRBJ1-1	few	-	TGCGCCAGCAGCTTGCCCGCAGGAAACACTGAAGCTTTCTTT	CASSLPAGNTEAFF
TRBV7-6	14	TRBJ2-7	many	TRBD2	TGTGCCAGCAGCTTTGCGACTAGCTCGGGCGAGCAGTACTTC	CASSFATSSGEQYF
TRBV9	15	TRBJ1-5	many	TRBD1	TGTGCCAGCAGCCGTACAGGGGCAAGCAATCAGCCCCAGCATTTT	CASSRTGASNQPQHF
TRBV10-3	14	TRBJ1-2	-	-	TGTGCCATCAGTCCCCGGACGGCTAACTATGGCTACACCTTC	CAISPRTANYGYTF
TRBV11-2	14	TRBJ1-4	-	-	TGTGCCAGCAGCTTCGCGGGACACGCTGAAAAACTGTTTTTT	CASSFAGHAEKLFF
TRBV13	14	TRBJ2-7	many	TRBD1	TGTGCCAGCAGCCCCCGGGACAGGGCCTACGAGCAGTACTTC	CASSPRDRAYEQYF
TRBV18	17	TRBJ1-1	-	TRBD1	TGTGCCAGCTCACCCTCCCCAGGGGGCGCAGAGAACACTGAAGCTTTCTTT	CASSPSPGGAENTEAFF
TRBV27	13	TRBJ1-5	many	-	TGTGCCAGCAGTTTAGTTAGCAATCAGCCCCAGCATTTT	CASSLVSNQPQHF
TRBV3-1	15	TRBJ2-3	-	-	TGTGCCAGCAGCCAAGGGGGACATCGCACAGATACGCAGTATTTT	CASSQGGHRTDTQYF
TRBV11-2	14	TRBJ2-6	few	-	TGTGCCAGCCGTGGGGCCTCTGGGGCCAACGTCCTGACTTTC	CASRGASGANVLTF
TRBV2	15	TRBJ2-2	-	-	TGTGCCAGCAGTGGGGCAGTTAAGGGGACCGGGGAGCTGTTTTTT	CASSGAVKGTGELFF